This T cell receptor beta chain was recovered during a study of shared clonotypes between healthy human individuals. Study-wide results and limits: In having few donors, the study represented limited genetic and exposure-history diversity.

The V and J ends lost 1 base and 12 bases respectively, with 13 bases between them. CDR3 length: 13 amino acids. Germline CDR1 is SGHAT and CDR2 is FQNNGV. With regard to this clone: No antigen is known for it.

CD45RO negativity and positive selection for CCR7 defined naive CD8 cells, a population that excluded terminally differentiated effector memory CD45RA+ cells. The method was immunoSEQ multiplex PCR; TCRdb's version includes in-frame clones alone and lacks a portion of them. Counted here are over 2 million clones, about 94% occurring once; the ten biggest clones make up 1% to 1.3%. The sequence came from a man aged 18 to 29 in good health. This chain links TRBV11-2 with TRBJ2-1; no reliable D call. Specimen: naive CD8+ T cells sorted from blood. The CDR3 reads CASSLVRSFTQFF. CDR3 coding DNA: TGTGCCAGCAGCTTAGTGCGCAGTTTTACGCAGTTCTTC.